This TCR beta chain was captured by sequencing in a study of CXCR3-negative and CXCR3-positive naive CD8 T cells. Findings and caveats of the study: Comparison of naive CXCR3-negative and CXCR3-positive cells revealed similar TRBV-TRBJ usage, while memory cells differed. Cryopreserved PBMCs had partly decreased CXCR3 expression; fresh PBMCs were used in most assays. For memory CD8+ cells diversity was much lower, but both naive subsets had comparably high diversity.

Triplicates of roughly 300,000 cells were sorted from each CD8+ T cell subset. TRB cDNA was prepared as libraries by UMI-labeled 5' RACE. Following a re-call of the 5' RACE reads, TCRdb has one entry per CDR3 protein and lacks DNA. This sample contains roughly 48,000 distinct CDR3 sequences. From germline, CDR1 is PRHDT and CDR2 FYEKMQ (reference sequence). The CDR3 extends over 18 amino acids. On this clonotype itself: Its antigen is unknown.

The chain links TRBV13 to TRBJ1-1; the TRBD1 assignment by TCRdb is unverifiable without DNA. The receptor was isolated from a human donor in good health. Some clones in this sample may be carry-over from other donors' samples. The sample taken for sequencing was memory CD8+ T cells from blood. The CDR3 sequence is CASSLGFARGGGNTEAFF.